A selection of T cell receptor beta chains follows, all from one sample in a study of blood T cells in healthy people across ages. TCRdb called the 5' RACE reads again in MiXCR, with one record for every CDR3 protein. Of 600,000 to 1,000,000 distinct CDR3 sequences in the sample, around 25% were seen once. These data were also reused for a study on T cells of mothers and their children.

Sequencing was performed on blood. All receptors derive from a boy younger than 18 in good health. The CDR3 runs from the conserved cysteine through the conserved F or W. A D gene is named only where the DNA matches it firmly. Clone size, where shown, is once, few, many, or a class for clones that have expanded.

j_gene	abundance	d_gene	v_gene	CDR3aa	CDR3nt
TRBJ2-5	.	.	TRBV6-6	CASSYRLAFETQYF	TGTGCCAGCAGTTATCGGCTAGCGTTTGAGACCCAGTACTTC
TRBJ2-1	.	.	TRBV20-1	CSARDQTYNEQFF	TGCAGTGCTAGGGACCAAACCTACAATGAGCAGTTCTTC
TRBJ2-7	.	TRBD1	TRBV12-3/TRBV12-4	CASSTGQGRYF	TGTGCCAGCAGTACAGGACAGGGTCGCTACTTC
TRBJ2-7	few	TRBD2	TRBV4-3	CASSPGTSGGPYEQYF	TGCGCCAGCAGCCCTGGGACTAGCGGGGGGCCCTACGAGCAGTACTTC
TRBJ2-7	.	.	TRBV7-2	CASSVDGSYEQYF	TGTGCCAGCAGCGTGGACGGTTCCTACGAGCAGTACTTC
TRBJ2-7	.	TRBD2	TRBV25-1	CASSEGSGRMPHEQYF	TGTGCCAGCAGTGAAGGCAGCGGGAGGATGCCCCACGAGCAGTACTTC
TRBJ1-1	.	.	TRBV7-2	CASSLGPWNTEAFF	TGTGCCAGCAGCTTAGGCCCCTGGAACACTGAAGCTTTCTTT
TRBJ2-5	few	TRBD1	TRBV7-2	CASSRGQGYQETQYF	TGTGCCAGCAGCCGGGGACAGGGGTACCAAGAGACCCAGTACTTC
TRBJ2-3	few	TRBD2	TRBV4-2	CASSQDRLAGTDTQYF	TGTGCCAGCAGCCAAGATCGGCTAGCGGGCACAGATACGCAGTATTTT
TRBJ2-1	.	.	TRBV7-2	CASSSKGGTGYNEQFF	TGTGCCAGCAGCTCAAAAGGGGGAACCGGTTACAATGAGCAGTTCTTC
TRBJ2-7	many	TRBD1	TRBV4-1	CASSQGQGSYEQYF	TGTGCCAGCAGCCAAGGACAGGGATCCTACGAGCAGTACTTC
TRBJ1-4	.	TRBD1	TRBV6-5	CASSYSGQSNEKLFF	TGTGCCAGCAGTTACTCGGGACAGTCTAATGAAAAACTGTTTTTT
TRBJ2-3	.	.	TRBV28	CASSSAPTGSGDTQYF	TGTGCCAGCAGTTCTGCCCCCACAGGGTCGGGAGATACGCAGTATTTT
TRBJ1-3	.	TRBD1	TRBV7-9	CASSFPTGTPSGNTIYF	TGTGCCAGCAGCTTCCCGACAGGGACCCCCTCTGGAAACACCATATATTTT
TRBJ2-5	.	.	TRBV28	CAVGGAGDGETQYF	TGTGCCGTGGGAGGGGCAGGGGACGGGGAGACCCAGTACTTC
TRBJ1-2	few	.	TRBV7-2	CASSLGIGANYGYTF	TGTGCCAGCAGCTTAGGGATCGGAGCTAACTATGGCTACACCTTC
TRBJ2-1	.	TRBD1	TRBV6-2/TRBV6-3	CASSYSTGTGDNEQFF	TGTGCCAGCAGTTACTCAACCGGGACAGGTGACAATGAGCAGTTCTTC
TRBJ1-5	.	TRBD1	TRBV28	CASNPDRGRVGNQPQHF	TGTGCCAGCAACCCGGACAGGGGCCGCGTGGGCAATCAGCCCCAGCATTTT
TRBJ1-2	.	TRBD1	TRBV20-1	CSAPEGAPSYGYTF	TGCAGTGCCCCAGAGGGGGCGCCGTCCTATGGCTACACCTTC
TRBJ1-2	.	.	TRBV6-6	CASSYSSPTGGYTF	TGTGCCAGCAGTTACTCATCCCCTACTGGGGGCTACACCTTC
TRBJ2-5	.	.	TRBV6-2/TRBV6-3	CASSYFETSTVRETQYF	TGTGCCAGCAGTTACTTCGAAACTAGCACCGTCCGGGAGACCCAGTACTTC
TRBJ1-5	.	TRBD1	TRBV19	CASIRTGVNQPQHF	TGTGCCAGTATAAGGACAGGGGTCAATCAGCCCCAGCATTTT
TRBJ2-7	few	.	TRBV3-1	CASSQTLEREQYF	TGTGCCAGCAGCCAGACTTTGGAGCGCGAGCAGTACTTC
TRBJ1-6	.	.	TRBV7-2	CASSLVQGRVGNSPLHF	TGTGCCAGCAGCTTAGTACAGGGAAGGGTGGGTAATTCACCCCTCCACTTT
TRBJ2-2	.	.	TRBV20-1	CSAYRENTGELFF	TGCAGTGCGTACCGGGAGAACACCGGGGAGCTGTTTTTT
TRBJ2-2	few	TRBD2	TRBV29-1	CSASRTRGTGELFF	TGCAGCGCCTCTCGGACTAGGGGCACCGGGGAGCTGTTTTTT
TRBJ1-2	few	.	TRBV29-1	CSVEDQAVNYGYTF	TGCAGCGTTGAAGATCAGGCAGTCAACTATGGCTACACCTTC
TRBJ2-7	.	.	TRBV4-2	CASSRSSQEDYEQYF	TGTGCCAGCAGCCGTAGTAGCCAAGAGGACTACGAGCAGTACTTC
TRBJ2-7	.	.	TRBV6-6	CASSYDGQSSYEQYF	TGTGCCAGCAGTTACGACGGACAGAGCTCCTACGAGCAGTACTTC
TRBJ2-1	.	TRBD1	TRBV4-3	CASSPHTGGVKNNEQFF	TGCGCCAGCAGCCCGCACACAGGGGGCGTAAAGAACAATGAGCAGTTCTTC
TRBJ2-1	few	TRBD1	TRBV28	CASSLILRTGTDNEQFF	TGTGCCAGCAGCCTCATCCTCCGGACAGGGACAGACAATGAGCAGTTCTTC
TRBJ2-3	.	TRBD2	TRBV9	CASSVAAGGPGDTQYF	TGTGCCAGCAGCGTAGCAGCGGGGGGGCCCGGAGATACGCAGTATTTT
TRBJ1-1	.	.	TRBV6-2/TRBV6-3	CASSYGGHRFEAFF	TGTGCCAGCAGTTACGGGGGACATCGGTTTGAAGCTTTCTTT
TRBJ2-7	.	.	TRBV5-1	CASSQTVTSSYEQYF	TGCGCCAGCAGCCAGACAGTAACAAGCTCCTACGAGCAGTACTTC
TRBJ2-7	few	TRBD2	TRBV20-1	CSARAGSGRAREQYF	TGCAGTGCTAGAGCCGGCAGCGGGAGGGCCCGCGAGCAGTACTTC